Below are 31 T cell receptor beta chains sequenced from a single sample in a study of T cells in Graves' hyperthyroidism and ophthalmopathy. The source material, RNA transcripts, was used to amplify TCR beta CDR3 regions. RT-PCR in the first round (using the HTBI primer set) targeted the TCR CDR3. TCRdb redid the calling of the multiplex PCR reads with MiXCR, one entry per CDR3 protein. This sample carries about 640,000 distinct CDR3 sequences, around 21% of them seen once, and the ten largest clones take 30% to 40%. Specimen: blood. These receptors all stem from a man aged 25-45 years with Graves' ophthalmopathy.

This clonotype has only a few counts. The CDR3 DNA follows: TGTGCCAGTAGCTTAGTAGCGGGAGGGCCCTCCTCCTACAATGAGCAGTTCTTC. This encodes CASSLVAGGPSSYNEQFF. The genes are TRBV19 and TRBJ2-1; 11 bases match TRBD2. Germline trimming cut 6 bases from V and 0 bases from J; bases unmatched to any gene: 10. CDR3 length: 18 residues. CDR1 and CDR2 (germline): LNHDA, SQIVND (reference sequence).

The rearrangement joins TRBV5-5 to TRBJ1-2, with 8 nucleotides matching TRBD1. The germline gives CDR1 SGHKS, CDR2 YYEKEE (reference sequence). The CDR3 runs 15 residues. V dropped 3 bases and J dropped 1; count of bases not matched to a gene: 5. The CDR3 bases are TGTGCCAGCAGCTCTACAGGGGGAGGTAACTATGGCTACACCTTC. Its translation: CASSSTGGGNYGYTF.

This clonotype was seen a few times. This sequence joins TRBV29-1 and TRBJ2-7, with a possible D match to TRBD1 (7 bases). V gave up 6 bases and J gave up 5 bases, with 17 bases separating them. Germline loops: CDR1 SQVTM, CDR2 ANQGSEA. The CDR3 length is 13 residues. The DNA for the CDR3 is TGCAGCGTCCGGACCAGGGGGGTCAACGAGCAGTACTTC. Translation: CSVRTRGVNEQYF.

The chain links TRBV7-9 to TRBJ2-1; no definite D call. The V gene lost 1 base and the J gene lost 4 bases, with 11 bases spanning the gap. CDR1 and CDR2 (germline): SEHNR, FQNEAQ (reference sequence). This CDR3 is built from 15 residues. The chain's CDR3 is CASSLVGQQYNEQFF. CDR3 sequence (DNA): TGTGCCAGCAGCTTAGTGGGCCAACAATACAATGAGCAGTTCTTC. Full variable domain (rest looked up from reference TRBV7-9 and TRBJ2-1): DTGVSQNPRHKITKRGQNVTFRCDPISEHNRLYWYRQTLGQGPEFLTYFQNEAQLEKSRLLSDRFSAERPKGSFSTLEIQRTEQGDSAMYLCASSLVGQQYNEQFFGPGTRLTVL.

This clonotype has at least ten counts. This CDR3 is CASSSAGYTYEQYF. CDR3 coding DNA: TGTGCCAGCAGCTCCGCCGGCTACACCTACGAGCAGTACTTC. This rearrangement joins TRBV7-9 to TRBJ2-7; D not resolved. The CDR3 loop spans 14 amino acids. The V end was cut by 4 bases, the J end by 2 bases, with 12 bases between. Germline V gene data show CDR1 as SEHNR and CDR2 as FQNEAQ (reference sequence).

This clonotype was detected a few times. The V gene is TRBV20-1, the J gene TRBJ2-1; maybe TRBD2 (6 bases). V lost 3 bases and J 0 bases, leaving 12 bases between the germline ends. Germline V CDR1 and CDR2: DFQATT, SNEGSKA (reference sequence). The CDR3 totals 15 residues. CDR3: CSARSSVSSYNEQFF. Here the CDR3 DNA reads TGCAGTGCTAGGTCTAGCGTGAGCTCCTACAATGAGCAGTTCTTC.

The chain joins TRBV6-5 to TRBJ2-2, with a possible D match to TRBD2 (5 bases). The V and J ends lost 2 bases and 6 bases respectively, with 7 bases between them. Germline CDR1 reads MNHEY; CDR2 reads SVGAGI. The length of the CDR3 is 13 residues. The CDR3 nucleotides are TGTGCCAGCAGTTACGGGAGCTCCGGGGAGCTGTTTTTT. This translates into CASSYGSSGELFF.

The chain combines TRBV6-2 or TRBV6-3 with TRBJ2-1; D unresolved. The CDR3 spans 11 residues. Per the germline V gene, CDR1 is MNHEY and CDR2 is SVGEGT. V lost 7 bases, J lost 9 bases, and 10 bases lay in between. As DNA, the CDR3 is TGTGCCAGCACCGGAATGGGTGAGCAGTTCTTC. It specifies CASTGMGEQFF.

This clonotype was seen more than once but under ten times. V and J are TRBV4-3 and TRBJ2-7; 11 bases match TRBD1. V gave up 6 bases and J gave up 5 bases; unmatched junction bases: 6. The CDR3 contains 14 residues. Germline CDR1 LGHNA, CDR2 YSLEER. The CDR3 DNA sequence: TGCGCCAGCAGTCGGGGACAGGGGGTCAACGAGCAGTACTTC. The encoded protein is CASSRGQGVNEQYF.

CDR3 nucleotide sequence: TGCGCCAGCAGCTTAGGTACAGGGCTAAGGAACGAGCAGTACTTC. This gives the protein CASSLGTGLRNEQYF. This sequence joins TRBV5-1 and TRBJ2-7; D might be TRBD1 (6 bases). Germline V gene lookup returns CDR1 SGHRS and CDR2 YFSETQ. The CDR3 sequence is 15 residues long. With 2 bases removed from V and 5 bases from J, the gap between germline ends came to 17 bases.

This chain links TRBV5-1 with TRBJ2-2; D may be TRBD1 (6 bases). CDR1 is SGHRS, CDR2 YFSETQ, per germline. Trimming stripped 1 base from V and 7 bases from J, with 11 bases between. The CDR3 covers 14 residues. Here the CDR3 DNA reads TGCGCCAGCAGCTTGAGGGGGTACGTCGGGGAGCTGTTTTTT. Translated: CASSLRGYVGELFF.

This clonotype was observed a handful of times. This rearrangement joins TRBV14 to TRBJ2-7, with unresolved D. There are 14 residues in the CDR3. Germline CDR1 and CDR2: SGHDN and FVKESK. The V end lost 4 bases, the J end lost 4 bases, and 14 bases lay between the germline ends. The CDR3 sequence: CASSRGWAEYEQYF. DNA for the CDR3: TGTGCCAGCAGCCGGGGATGGGCGGAGTACGAGCAGTACTTC.

This clonotype appeared many times. The rearrangement links TRBV30 to TRBJ2-5, with D possibly being TRBD1 (6 bases). Germline lookup yields CDR1 GTSNPN and CDR2 SVGIG (reference sequence). V lost 3 bases and J lost 2, with 16 bases in between. The CDR3 has 15 amino acids. The CDR3 sequence: CAWSENREKQETQYF. The CDR3 bases are TGTGCCTGGAGCGAGAACAGGGAAAAACAAGAGACCCAGTACTTC.

This clonotype was seen ten or more times. This sequence joins TRBV6-1 and TRBJ1-4; 8 bases line up with TRBD1. Germline values: CDR1 MNHNS, CDR2 SASEGT. This CDR3 spans 16 amino acids. With V trimmed by 5 bases and J by 0 bases, 5 bases remained unmatched. CDR3 nucleotide sequence: TGTGCCAGCAGTCGGGACAGGTTTGCAACTAATGAAAAACTGTTTTTT. This codes for CASSRDRFATNEKLFF.

This rearrangement joins TRBV7-3 to TRBJ2-2; no reliable D call. Trimming shortened V by 8 bases and J by 6 bases, and 7 bases separated the two germline ends. CDR3 length: 11 residues. Germline values: CDR1 SGHTA, CDR2 FQGTGA. The CDR3 protein is CASSDAGELFF. CDR3 bases: TGTGCCAGCTCGGACGCCGGGGAGCTGTTTTTT.

This clonotype occurred many times. The chain has TRBV20-1 and TRBJ2-7; D is perhaps TRBD1 or TRBD2 (6 bases each). Germline loops: CDR1 DFQATT, CDR2 SNEGSKA (reference sequence). V lost 8 bases and J lost 6, with 20 bases in between. The CDR3 sequence is 13 residues long. CDR3 nucleotides: TGCAGTACCACCCCCTCCGGGGGCGGCGAGCAGTACTTC. Translation gives CSTTPSGGGEQYF.

This clonotype was counted a few times. The chain combines TRBV25-1 with TRBJ2-1; TRBD2 aligns across 9 bases. The germline gives CDR1 MGHDK, CDR2 SYGVNS. With 1 base clipped from V and 4 bases from J, the junction kept 8 bases outside the gene matches. This CDR3 is built from 17 residues. In DNA form, the CDR3 reads TGTGCCAGCAGTGAATCACCTAGCGGGGCTTTTTACAATGAGCAGTTCTTC. Amino acid sequence: CASSESPSGAFYNEQFF.

The chain joins TRBV6-2 or TRBV6-3 to TRBJ2-1, with 9 bases identical to TRBD1. V lost 4 bases, J lost 9 bases, and 10 bases stayed unmatched. CDR3 length: 15 amino acids. Germline CDR1 and CDR2: MNHEY and SVGEGT. The CDR3 DNA is TGTGCCAGCAGTTCGGCGGGGACAGGGCAGATTGAGCAGTTCTTC. Its translation is CASSSAGTGQIEQFF.

This sequence joins TRBV30 and TRBJ2-4; 7 nucleotides match TRBD2. With V trimmed by 3 bases and J by 0 bases, 8 bases remained unmatched. This CDR3 contains 16 residues. Germline assignment: CDR1 GTSNPN and CDR2 SVGIG (reference sequence). The chain's CDR3 is CAWRGEAGLAKNIQYF. The CDR3 DNA reads TGTGCCTGGAGAGGGGAAGCGGGACTAGCCAAAAACATTCAGTACTTC.

The chain uses TRBV6-1 and TRBJ2-4; 10 nucleotides agree with TRBD1. V was pared by 6 bases and J by 3 bases, with 11 bases of the junction left unmatched. Germline V gene lookup returns CDR1 MNHNS and CDR2 SASEGT. There are 17 residues in the CDR3. The CDR3 DNA sequence: TGTGCCAGCAGGCCAATAGGACAGGGGGAAGTCAAAAACATTCAGTACTTC. Its translation is CASRPIGQGEVKNIQYF.

The genes are TRBV7-9 and TRBJ2-3, with D possibly matching TRBD2 (6 bases). The CDR3 totals 16 residues. Between the trimmed V and J ends, which lost 5 bases and 2 bases, there was a span of 17 bases. Germline V CDR1 and CDR2: SEHNR, FQNEAQ (reference sequence). Here the CDR3 reads CASSPRWAGFTDTQYF. CDR3 nucleotides: TGTGCCAGCAGCCCGAGGTGGGCGGGATTCACAGATACGCAGTATTTT.

This clonotype has a handful of counts. The J gene is TRBJ2-7, the V gene TRBV5-1; TRBD1 might be the D (6 bases). Germline V CDR1 and CDR2: SGHRS, YFSETQ. Between the trimmed V and J ends, which lost 0 bases and 9 bases, there was a span of 13 bases. CDR3 size: 13 residues. CDR3 DNA sequence: TGCGCCAGCAGCTTGGGGATACAGGGAGCGCAGTACTTC. The encoded protein is CASSLGIQGAQYF.

There are a few counts of this clonotype. The V and J genes are TRBV10-3 and TRBJ1-5, with D possibly TRBD1 on 6 matching bases. The CDR3 sequence is 15 residues long. Germline CDR1 ENHRY, CDR2 SYGVKD. V dropped 2 bases and J dropped 5 bases, with 13 bases sitting between them. CDR3 nucleotides: TGTGCCATCAGTGAGCTAGGGGGACGGGATCAGCCCCAGCATTTT. It codes for CAISELGGRDQPQHF.

The J gene is TRBJ2-5, the V gene TRBV4-2; tentatively, D is TRBD1 (5 bases). Germline values: CDR1 LGHNA, CDR2 YNFKEQ. This CDR3 comprises 14 residues. Trimming left V 1 base short and J 5 bases short, with 11 bases between. The DNA of the CDR3 is TGTGCCAGCAGCCAAGTGTCAGGGCGGGAGACCCAGTACTTC. It encodes CASSQVSGRETQYF.

The CDR3 reads CASSSGLAANNEQFF. In DNA form, the CDR3 reads TGCGCCAGCAGCTCCGGACTAGCGGCAAACAATGAGCAGTTCTTC. The chain recombines TRBV5-1 with TRBJ2-1, with 10 bases lining up with TRBD2. Germline assignment: CDR1 SGHRS and CDR2 YFSETQ. The CDR3 sequence is 15 residues long. Trimming at V came to 3 bases and at J to 5 bases, leaving 5 bases not matched to a gene. Full variable domain (missing parts from reference TRBV5-1 and TRBJ2-1): KAGVTQTPRYLIKTRGQQVTLSCSPISGHRSVSWYQQTPGQGLQFLFEYFSETQRNKGNFPGRFSGRQFSNSRSEMNVSTLELGDSALYLCASSSGLAANNEQFFGPGTRLTVL.

This clonotype has more than one count but fewer than ten. The chain recombines TRBV7-9 with TRBJ2-5, with 10 bases aligning to TRBD2. J gave up 4 bases and V 5 bases, and 10 bases lay outside the gene matches. The CDR3 has 16 amino acids. Germline lookup yields CDR1 SEHNR and CDR2 FQNEAQ (reference sequence). Written as DNA, the CDR3 is TGTGCCAGCAGCCTTAGGGTAGCGGGAGGAGGAGAGACCCAGTACTTC. Translating it yields CASSLRVAGGGETQYF. Filled out from reference TRBV7-9 and TRBJ2-5, the complete variable domain reads DTGVSQNPRHKITKRGQNVTFRCDPISEHNRLYWYRQTLGQGPEFLTYFQNEAQLEKSRLLSDRFSAERPKGSFSTLEIQRTEQGDSAMYLCASSLRVAGGGETQYFGPGTRLLVL.

In its sample, this clonotype was seen many times. This sequence joins TRBV5-1 and TRBJ2-7, with D uncertain. There are 15 residues in the CDR3. V shed 0 bases and J shed 0 bases, with 10 bases lying between them. Germline V gene sequence: CDR1 SGHRS, CDR2 YFSETQ. This CDR3 is CASSLGHSLSYEQYF. The CDR3 DNA reads as TGCGCCAGCAGCTTGGGGCACAGTCTCTCCTACGAGCAGTACTTC.

A remark on this clonotype: It may be a read error: a sequence one base away is much more abundant. CDR3 in amino acids: CASSLATGGSGEQYF. The CDR3 nucleotides are TGCGCCAGCAGCTTGGCCACTGGCGGGAGTGGCGAGCAGTACTTC. This chain links TRBV5-1 with TRBJ2-7, with TRBD2 matching over 7 bases. The CDR3 spans 15 residues. Trimming took 0 bases from V and 6 from J; bases not matched to a gene: 9. Germline CDR1 reads SGHRS; CDR2 reads YFSETQ.

This clonotype was observed a single time. The gene calls are TRBV7-9 and TRBJ2-7, with TRBD1 matching 7 bases. Germline V gene data show CDR1 as SEHNR and CDR2 as FQNEAQ (reference sequence). The CDR3 is 16 residues long. V was pared by 4 bases and J by 0 bases, with 9 bases of the junction left unmatched. The CDR3 loop is CASSSLLGTDSYEQYF. CDR3 DNA: TGTGCCAGCAGCTCCCTCCTCGGGACAGACTCCTACGAGCAGTACTTC.

This clonotype was counted ten times or more. CDR3 residues: CASNPIYGVEYQETQYF. The DNA of the CDR3 is TGTGCCAGCAACCCTATATACGGAGTCGAGTACCAAGAGACCCAGTACTTC. The chain uses TRBV7-9 and TRBJ2-5; the D is unclear. Germline assignment: CDR1 SEHNR and CDR2 FQNEAQ (reference sequence). V was trimmed by 7 bases and J by 0 bases, leaving 21 bases between them. This CDR3 comprises 17 residues.

Only a few counts were recorded for this clonotype. The CDR3 spells CSAPFDSNYGYTF. As DNA, the CDR3 is TGCAGTGCTCCTTTCGACAGCAACTATGGCTACACCTTC. The gene calls are TRBV20-1 and TRBJ1-2, with D tentatively TRBD1 (5 bases). CDR1 is DFQATT, CDR2 SNEGSKA, per germline (reference sequence). The CDR3 is made up of 13 amino acids. Trimming left V 5 bases short and J 2 bases short, with 12 bases between.